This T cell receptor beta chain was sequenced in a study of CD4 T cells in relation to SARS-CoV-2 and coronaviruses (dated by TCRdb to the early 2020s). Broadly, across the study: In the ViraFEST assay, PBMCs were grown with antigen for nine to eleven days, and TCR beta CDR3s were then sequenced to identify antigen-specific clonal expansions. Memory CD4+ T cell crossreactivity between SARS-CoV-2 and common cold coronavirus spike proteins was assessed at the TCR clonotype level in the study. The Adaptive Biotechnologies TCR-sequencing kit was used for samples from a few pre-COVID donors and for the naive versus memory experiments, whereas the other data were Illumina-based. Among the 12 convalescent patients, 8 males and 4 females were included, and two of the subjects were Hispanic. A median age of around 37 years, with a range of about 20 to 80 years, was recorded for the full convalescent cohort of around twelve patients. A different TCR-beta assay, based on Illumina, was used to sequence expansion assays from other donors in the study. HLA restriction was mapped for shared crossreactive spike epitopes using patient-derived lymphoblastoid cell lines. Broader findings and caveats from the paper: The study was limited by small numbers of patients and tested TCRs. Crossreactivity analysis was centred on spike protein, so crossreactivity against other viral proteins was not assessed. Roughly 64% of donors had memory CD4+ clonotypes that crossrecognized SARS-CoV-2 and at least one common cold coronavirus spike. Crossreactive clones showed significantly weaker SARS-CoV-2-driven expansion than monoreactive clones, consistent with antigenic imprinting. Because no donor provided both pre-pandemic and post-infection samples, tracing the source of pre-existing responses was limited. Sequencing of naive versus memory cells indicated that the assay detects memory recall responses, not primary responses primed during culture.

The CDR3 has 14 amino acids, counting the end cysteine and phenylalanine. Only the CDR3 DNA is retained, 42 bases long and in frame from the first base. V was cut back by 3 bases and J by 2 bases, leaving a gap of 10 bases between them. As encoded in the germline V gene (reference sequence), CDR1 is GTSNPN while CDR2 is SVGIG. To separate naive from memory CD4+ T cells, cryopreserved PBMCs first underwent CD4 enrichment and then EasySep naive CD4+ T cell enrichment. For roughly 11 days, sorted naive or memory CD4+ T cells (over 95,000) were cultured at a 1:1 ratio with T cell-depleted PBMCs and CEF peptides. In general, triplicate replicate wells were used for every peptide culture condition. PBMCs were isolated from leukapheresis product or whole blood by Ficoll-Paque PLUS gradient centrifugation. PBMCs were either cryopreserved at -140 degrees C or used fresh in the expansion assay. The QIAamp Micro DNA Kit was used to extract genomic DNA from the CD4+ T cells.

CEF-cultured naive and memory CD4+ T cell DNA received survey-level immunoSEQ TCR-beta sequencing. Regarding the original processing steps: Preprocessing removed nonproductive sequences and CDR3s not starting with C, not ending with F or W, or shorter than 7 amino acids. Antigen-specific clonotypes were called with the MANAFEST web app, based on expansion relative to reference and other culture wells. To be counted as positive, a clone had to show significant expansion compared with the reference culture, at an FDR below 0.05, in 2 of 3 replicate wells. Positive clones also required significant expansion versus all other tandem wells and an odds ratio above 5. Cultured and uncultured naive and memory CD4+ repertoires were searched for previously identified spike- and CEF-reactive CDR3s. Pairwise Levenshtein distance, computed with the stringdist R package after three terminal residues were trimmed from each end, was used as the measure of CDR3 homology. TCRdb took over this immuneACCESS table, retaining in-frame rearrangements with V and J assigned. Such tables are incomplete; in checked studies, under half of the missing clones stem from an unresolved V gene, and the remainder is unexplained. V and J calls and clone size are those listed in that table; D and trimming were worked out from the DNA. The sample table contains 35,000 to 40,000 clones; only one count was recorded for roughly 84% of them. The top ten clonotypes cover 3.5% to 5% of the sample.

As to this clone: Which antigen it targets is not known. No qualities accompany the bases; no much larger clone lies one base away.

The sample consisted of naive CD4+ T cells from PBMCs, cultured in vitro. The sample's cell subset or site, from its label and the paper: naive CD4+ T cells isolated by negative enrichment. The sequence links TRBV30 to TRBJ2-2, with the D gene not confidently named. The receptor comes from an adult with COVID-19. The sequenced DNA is TGTGCCTGGAGGCGACGGACCAACACCGGGGAGCTGTTTTTT. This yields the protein CAWRRRTNTGELFF.